Below, 21 T cell receptor beta chains from the same sample are listed, as sequenced in a study of cytomegalovirus exposure and HLA in healthy donors. The PCR employed 60 Vbeta primers together with 13 Jbeta primers. Measured with immunoSEQ multiplex PCR; TCRdb has only the in-frame clones, and not every one. The data contain some 170,000 clones, just over 75% of them singletons. Sequencing was carried out using PBMCs. Every receptor here comes from an older woman in good health and CMV-seropositive.

The CDR3, as DNA: TGTGCCTGGACCACAACTAGGGACAGGGGGTGGAGGGAGCTGTTTTTT. This codes for CAWTTTRDRGWRELFF. This chain joins TRBV30 and TRBJ2-2, with 11 bases fitting TRBD1. With V trimmed by 4 bases and J by 9 bases, 13 bases remained unmatched. CDR1 is GTSNPN, CDR2 SVGIG, per germline (reference sequence). The CDR3 runs to 16 residues.

This sequence joins TRBV19 and TRBJ2-7, with 8 nucleotides matching TRBD1. The CDR3 has 13 amino acids. J was trimmed by 1 base and V by 6 bases; bases with no gene match: 2. Germline CDR1 and CDR2: LNHDA and SQIVND (reference sequence). Here the CDR3 reads CASRRDRSYEQYF. In nucleotides, the CDR3 is TGTGCCAGTAGGAGGGACAGGTCCTACGAGCAGTACTTC.

The gene calls are TRBV7-8 and TRBJ1-5; D gene ambiguous. CDR3 length equals 15 residues. V lost 1 base and J 0 bases, leaving 7 bases between the germline ends. Looked up from germline, CDR1 is SGHVS and CDR2 is FQNEAQ. The CDR3 DNA sequence: TGTGCCAGCAGCTTAGGACTCGATAGCAATCAGCCCCAGCATTTT. It specifies CASSLGLDSNQPQHF.

This chain links TRBV5-4 with TRBJ2-3; D is possibly TRBD2 (7 bases). Trimming cost V 3 bases and J 1 base, with 9 bases left between them. The V gene's germline CDR1 is SGHNT and CDR2 YYREEE (reference sequence). The length of the CDR3 is 14 residues. The CDR3 spells CASSSGGRTDTQYF. As DNA, the CDR3 is TGTGCCAGCAGCTCCGGGGGGCGCACAGATACGCAGTATTTT.

This rearrangement joins TRBV29-1 to TRBJ1-2, with 7 bases aligning to TRBD1. CDR1 is SQVTM, CDR2 ANQGSEA, per germline. V was clipped by 5 bases and J by 6 bases; unmatched bases: 3. The length of the CDR3 is 11 residues. For the CDR3, the DNA is TGCAGCGTTTCTACAGGGGATGGCTACACCTTC. It yields the protein CSVSTGDGYTF.

The chain uses TRBV5-1 and TRBJ2-2, with 12 bases aligning to TRBD2. Trimming cost V 1 base and J 4 bases; bases outside gene matches: 11. Germline V gene sequence: CDR1 SGHRS, CDR2 YFSETQ. The CDR3 is 19 amino acids. Written as DNA, the CDR3 is TGCGCCAGCAGCTTGATTCAGCTAGCGGGAGGGCCAAGCACCGGGGAGCTGTTTTTT. This translates into CASSLIQLAGGPSTGELFF.

This chain links TRBV28 with TRBJ2-5; 11 bases align to TRBD2. V was clipped by 7 bases and J by 2 bases; unmatched bases: 6. The germline gives CDR1 MDHEN, CDR2 SYDVKM. This CDR3 contains 15 residues. CDR3 nucleotide sequence: TGTGCCAGCACATTCGTAGCGGGGGGGCAAGAGACCCAGTACTTC. The encoded protein is CASTFVAGGQETQYF.

This chain joins TRBV10-3 and TRBJ2-5; 7 bases fit TRBD1. Per the germline V gene, CDR1 is ENHRY and CDR2 is SYGVKD. Unmatched junction bases numbered 5, after V lost 6 bases and J lost 1 base. The CDR3 is 14 residues long. CDR3 nucleotide sequence: TGTGCCATCAGCTCCGGGACAGTCCAAGAGACCCAGTACTTC. Translating gives CAISSGTVQETQYF.

The chain uses TRBV18 and TRBJ1-2, with D perhaps TRBD1 (5 bases). CDR1 KGHSH and CDR2 LQKENI come from the germline V gene. Trimming took 2 bases from V and 0 from J, leaving 13 bases between them. The CDR3 has 16 residues. The CDR3 DNA reads TGTGCCAGCTCACCAGGACGGGGGAGAACTAACTATGGCTACACCTTC. Its protein product is CASSPGRGRTNYGYTF.

This rearrangement joins TRBV6-4 to TRBJ2-2; a possible D gene is TRBD2 (6 bases). The CDR3 runs to 14 residues. Germline loops: CDR1 MRHNA, CDR2 SNTAGT. The V and J ends lost 7 bases and 6 bases respectively, with 15 bases between them. CDR3 residues: CASKEGLMAGELFF. As DNA, the CDR3 is TGTGCCAGCAAGGAGGGGCTTATGGCCGGGGAGCTGTTTTTT.

As DNA, the CDR3 is TGTGCCAGCTCACCACGCGGGGCGGCGGAGAATGAGCAGTTCTTC. Translation gives CASSPRGAAENEQFF. The V call is TRBV18, the J call TRBJ2-1; possibly TRBD2 for D (6 bases). Germline V gene lookup returns CDR1 KGHSH and CDR2 LQKENI. The CDR3 totals 15 residues. V shed 1 base and J shed 7 bases, with 14 bases lying between them.

This clone was observed a handful of times. The chain employs TRBV6-6 and TRBJ1-5, with a possible D match to TRBD1 (6 bases). Between the trimmed V and J ends, which lost 6 bases and 0 bases, there was a span of 12 bases. Germline V CDR1 and CDR2: MNHNY, SVGAGI (reference sequence). The length of the CDR3 is 15 residues. This chain's CDR3 is CASRGTGYSNQPQHF. The CDR3 DNA is TGTGCCAGCAGAGGAACAGGGTATAGCAATCAGCCCCAGCATTTT.

This clone was detected only a few times. V gene TRBV27 combines with J gene TRBJ1-2, with 9 bases matching TRBD1. Germline CDR1 reads MNHEY; CDR2 reads SMNVEV (reference sequence). Losses at the gene ends were 3 bases for V and 3 bases for J; bases not matched to a gene: 8. The CDR3 is made up of 16 amino acids. CDR3: CASSFGGQGMDYGYTF. The CDR3 DNA follows: TGTGCCAGCAGTTTTGGGGGACAGGGTATGGACTATGGCTACACCTTC.

This clone was counted only a few times. The rearrangement joins TRBV5-6 to TRBJ2-1; D remains ambiguous. CDR3 length equals 15 residues. Germline V gene data show CDR1 as SGHDT and CDR2 as YYEEEE. Between the trimmed V and J ends, which lost 1 base and 9 bases, there was a span of 17 bases. The CDR3 DNA reads TGTGCCAGCAGCTTGACGGCTAGTTTAGCTATTGAGCAGTTCTTC. This sequence encodes CASSLTASLAIEQFF.

The chain is built from TRBV6-5 and TRBJ2-1; no clear D gene. This CDR3 contains 11 residues. Deletions cut 2 bases from V and 9 bases from J, with 5 bases between. Germline V lookup: CDR1 MNHEY, CDR2 SVGAGI. CDR3 nucleotides: TGTGCCAGCAGTTACAATCGTGAGCAGTTCTTC. It is translated as CASSYNREQFF.

The rearrangement joins TRBV29-1 to TRBJ2-6, with 9 positions matching TRBD1. Germline values: CDR1 SQVTM, CDR2 ANQGSEA. CDR3 length equals 17 residues. Germline trimming cut 6 bases from V and 0 bases from J; bases unmatched to any gene: 9. The CDR3 nucleotides are TGCAGCGTCGAGGGTCGACAGGGGGGCTCTGGGGCCAACGTCCTGACTTTC. Translated: CSVEGRQGGSGANVLTF.

This chain joins TRBV19 and TRBJ2-1; 8 positions match TRBD2. Germline trimming cut 3 bases from V and 5 bases from J; bases unmatched to any gene: 6. In germline, CDR1 is LNHDA, CDR2 SQIVND (reference sequence). This CDR3 has 15 residues. In nucleotides, the CDR3 is TGTGCCAGTAGTATCGAAGCGGGGGTGAACAATGAGCAGTTCTTC. It yields the protein CASSIEAGVNNEQFF. The variable domain in full, completed from reference TRBV19 and TRBJ2-1, reads DGGITQSPKYLFRKEGQNVTLSCEQNLNHDAMYWYRQDPGQGLRLIYYSQIVNDFQKGDIAEGYSVSREKKESFPLTVTSAQKNPTAFYLCASSIEAGVNNEQFFGPGTRLTVL.

This chain connects TRBV19 to TRBJ1-2; D might be TRBD1 (6 bases). Germline CDR1 LNHDA, CDR2 SQIVND (reference sequence). This CDR3 is 16 amino acids long. V gave up 6 bases and J gave up 0 bases, with 17 bases separating them. The CDR3 loop is CASSPPGHLANYGYTF. The CDR3 nucleotides read TGTGCCAGTAGCCCTCCGGGACACCTAGCTAACTATGGCTACACCTTC.

A word on this clone: This CDR3 is also generated by other DNA sequences in the sample. V is TRBV6-5 and J is TRBJ2-3; tentatively, D is TRBD2 (7 bases). V lost 7 bases to trimming and J lost 2 bases, with 10 bases between them. Germline V CDR1 and CDR2: MNHEY, SVGAGI. CDR3 length: 13 amino acids. As DNA, the CDR3 is TGTGCCAGCATGGGGGGGGCCACAGATACGCAGTATTTT. This translates into CASMGGATDTQYF.

This CDR3 is CASSPKAGQNTEAFF. CDR3 coding DNA: TGTGCCAGCTCACCAAAGGCCGGACAAAACACTGAAGCTTTCTTT. The V gene is TRBV18, the J gene TRBJ1-1; possibly TRBD1 for D (5 bases). The CDR3 spans 15 residues. Germline V gives CDR1 KGHSH, CDR2 LQKENI. V dropped 2 bases and J dropped 2 bases, with 12 bases sitting between them.

This chain connects TRBV4-3 to TRBJ2-3, with 9 bases fitting TRBD1. The CDR3 extends over 17 amino acids. Germline lookup yields CDR1 LGHNA and CDR2 YSLEER. Trimming took 1 base from V and 5 from J; bases not matched to a gene: 10. Here the CDR3 DNA reads TGCGCCAGCAGCCAAGCGCCACCGGGACAGGGAATAGATACGCAGTATTTT. Translated, it gives CASSQAPPGQGIDTQYF.